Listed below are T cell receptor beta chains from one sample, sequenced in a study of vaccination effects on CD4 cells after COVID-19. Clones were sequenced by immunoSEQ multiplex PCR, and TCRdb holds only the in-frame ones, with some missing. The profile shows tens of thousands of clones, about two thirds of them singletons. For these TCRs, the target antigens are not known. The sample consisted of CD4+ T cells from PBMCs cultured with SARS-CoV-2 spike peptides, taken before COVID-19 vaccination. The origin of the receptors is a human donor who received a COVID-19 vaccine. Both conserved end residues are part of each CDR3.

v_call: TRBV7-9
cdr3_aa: CASSLGSGAEQYF

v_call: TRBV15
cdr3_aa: CATSRDGPAEKLFF

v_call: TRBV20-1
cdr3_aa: CSARRDEQFF

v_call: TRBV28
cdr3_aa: CASTPGRSTDTQYF

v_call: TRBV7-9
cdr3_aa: CASSFLGQPQHF

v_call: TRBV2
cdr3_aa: CASSVDRAGEKLFF

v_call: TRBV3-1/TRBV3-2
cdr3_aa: CASSQEQIGANVLTF

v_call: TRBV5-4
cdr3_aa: CASSLVAGNTEAFF

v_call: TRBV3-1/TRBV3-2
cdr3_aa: CASRGAPPSGGYNEQFF

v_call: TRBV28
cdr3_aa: CASRPIGGAGNTIYF

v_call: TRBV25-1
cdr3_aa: CASSEPDREGTEAFF

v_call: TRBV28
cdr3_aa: CASSLLLGGTVNTEAFF

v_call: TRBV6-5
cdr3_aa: CASAGHPNEKLFF

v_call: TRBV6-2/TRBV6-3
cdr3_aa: CASSYSLGQTSGANVLTF

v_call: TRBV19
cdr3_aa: CASSLEGGIGDSLYGYTF